The clone carrying this TCR beta chain was observed a single time. Its antigen is as yet unknown. This sample is drawn from a study of T cell responses to AZD1222 COVID-19 vaccine. General observations from the study: Spike-specific TCR repertoires showed rising breadth and depth after two AZD1222 doses.

Using immunoSEQ multiplex PCR, the repertoire was profiled, and TCRdb retains in-frame clones only, with some absent. Seen here are about 180,000 clones, 85% to 95% observed once, and the top ten hold around 2.6%. This CDR3 has 13 residues. Per germline, CDR1 SGHRS and CDR2 YFSETQ. V was clipped by 5 bases and J by 6 bases, with 11 bases between them. The chain is built from TRBV5-1 and TRBJ2-2; TRBD1 might be the D (5 bases). Material: peripheral blood, obtained on day 0 of AZD1222 vaccination. The sequence was obtained from an adult in good health. The CDR3 DNA is TGCGCCAGCAGACAGGTTTGGGCCGGGGAGCTGTTTTTT. As protein: CASRQVWAGELFF.